Presented here are 21 T cell receptor beta chains from one specimen sequenced in a study of T cell responses to AZD1222 COVID-19 vaccine. Generated by immunoSEQ multiplex PCR, the TCRdb table keeps only in-frame clones and is missing some. The sample has 150,000 to 200,000 clones, around 94% seen once. Here the sequenced sample was peripheral blood, taken 28 days after the second AZD1222 dose. The receptors were sampled from an adult who received the AZD1222 COVID-19 vaccine.

This chain joins TRBV7-2 and TRBJ2-2; D gene uncertain. The CDR3 runs 12 residues. Looked up from germline, CDR1 is SGHTA and CDR2 is FQGNSA. V was clipped by 3 bases and J by 6 bases, with 5 bases between them. CDR3 sequence reads: CASSFNPGELFF. In DNA, the CDR3 is TGTGCCAGCAGCTTTAACCCCGGGGAGCTGTTTTTT.

This clone showed up just once. The chain is built from TRBV7-2 and TRBJ2-1, with 7 bases lining up with TRBD1. Trimming removed 3 bases from V and 6 bases from J; junction bases left unmatched: 11. The CDR3 is 16 residues long. Germline CDR1 and CDR2: SGHTA and FQGNSA. CDR3 DNA sequence: TGTGCCAGCAGCTTGCGGCGGGTTCCAGGGGGCAATGAGCAGTTCTTC. This encodes CASSLRRVPGGNEQFF.

The rearrangement links TRBV12-1 to TRBJ1-6; the listed D gene, TRBD1, was not tested against the DNA. TRBV12-1 is noted as a pseudogene. The CDR3 totals 17 residues. DNA of the CDR3: TGTGCCAGCAGCTTTGAGGCAGGCCACTCCTATAATTCACCCCTCCACTTT. This gives the protein CASSFEAGHSYNSPLHF.

The chain recombines TRBV15 with TRBJ1-2; D is possibly TRBD1 (6 bases). The CDR3 contains 13 residues. Germline values: CDR1 LNHNV, CDR2 YYDKDF (reference sequence). V lost 4 bases to trimming and J lost 2 bases, with 8 bases between them. The CDR3 nucleotides are TGTGCCACCAGCACAAGGGGGAACTATGGCTACACCTTC. Protein: CATSTRGNYGYTF. Complete variable domain (other parts from reference TRBV15 and TRBJ1-2): DAMVIQNPRYQVTQFGKPVTLSCSQTLNHNVMYWYQQKSSQAPKLLFHYYDKDFNNEADTPDNFQSRRPNTSFCFLDIRSPGLGDTAMYLCATSTRGNYGYTFGSGTRLTVV.

The chain combines TRBV9 with TRBJ2-5, with TRBD2 identical over 7 bases. CDR3 length: 15 amino acids. J was trimmed by 1 base and V by 0 bases; bases with no gene match: 3. Germline V gives CDR1 SGDLS, CDR2 YYNGEE. CDR3 DNA: TGTGCCAGCAGCGTAGGGCCTAGCGGCCAAGAGACCCAGTACTTC. Translating it yields CASSVGPSGQETQYF.

In its sample, this clone was seen a few times. The chain employs TRBV6-5 and TRBJ1-2, with no clear D. The V end lost 2 bases, the J end lost 6 bases, and 10 bases lay between the germline ends. The germline gives CDR1 MNHEY, CDR2 SVGAGI. The length of the CDR3 is 13 residues. The DNA of the CDR3 is TGTGCCAGCAGTTACCGGCCTGAAGATGGCTACACCTTC. Amino acid sequence: CASSYRPEDGYTF.

This chain uses TRBV4-3 with TRBJ2-7, with D maybe TRBD2 (6 bases). Trimming took 2 bases from V and 1 from J, leaving 12 bases between them. The CDR3 extends over 15 amino acids. CDR1 LGHNA and CDR2 YSLEER come from the germline V gene. CDR3 in amino acids: CASSQTSGSSYEQYF. The CDR3 coding sequence is TGCGCCAGCAGCCAAACCAGCGGGTCGTCCTACGAGCAGTACTTC.

As DNA, the CDR3 is TGTGCCAGCAGCCAACGGGACAGCCTTAGTGAGGCTTTCTTT. Its protein is CASSQRDSLSEAFF. V is TRBV11-2 and J is TRBJ1-1; 7 positions match TRBD1. Germline V gene lookup returns CDR1 SGHAT and CDR2 FQNNGV. The junction had 14 bases not matched to a gene; V was cut back by 5 bases and J by 11 bases. The CDR3 runs to 14 residues.

The rearrangement joins TRBV2 to TRBJ1-4; a weak D match, TRBD1 (6 bases). This CDR3 region has 14 residues. V dropped 5 bases and J dropped 8 bases, with 15 bases sitting between them. Germline V gene data show CDR1 as SNHLY and CDR2 as FYNNEI. CDR3 DNA: TGTGCCAGCAGTAGGGGGAGGCACGGGGAAAAACTGTTTTTT. This sequence encodes CASSRGRHGEKLFF.

CDR3 sequence: CASSFLGGTEAFF. Written as DNA, the CDR3 is TGTGCCAGCAGTTTCCTGGGGGGCACTGAAGCTTTCTTT. This rearrangement joins TRBV27 to TRBJ1-1; the D gene is possibly TRBD1 (5 bases). The CDR3 is 13 residues long. V was pared by 3 bases and J by 4 bases, with 9 bases between. CDR1 MNHEY and CDR2 SMNVEV come from the germline V gene (reference sequence).

This rearrangement joins TRBV7-9 to TRBJ1-1; no firm D call. Germline V gene lookup returns CDR1 SEHNR and CDR2 FQNEAQ (reference sequence). The CDR3 totals 12 residues. Trimming took 7 bases from V and 3 from J, leaving 9 bases between them. The CDR3 DNA reads as TGTGCCAGCACACTAACAGACACTGAAGCTTTCTTT. This encodes CASTLTDTEAFF.

This chain joins TRBV11-2 and TRBJ2-3; D might be TRBD2 (5 bases). Germline CDR1 reads SGHAT; CDR2 reads FQNNGV. The CDR3 extends over 18 amino acids. Trimming shortened V by 3 bases and J by 4 bases, and 23 bases separated the two germline ends. This chain's CDR3 is CASSFGPRTRMVADTQYF. Written as DNA, the CDR3 is TGTGCCAGCAGCTTCGGTCCACGCACTAGGATGGTCGCAGATACGCAGTATTTT.

V and J are TRBV7-9 and TRBJ1-1; 11 nucleotides match TRBD1. In germline, CDR1 is SEHNR, CDR2 FQNEAQ (reference sequence). V lost 3 bases to trimming and J lost 0 bases; unmatched junction nucleotides: 3. The CDR3 is 16 amino acids. The CDR3 DNA reads TGTGCCAGCAGCTTGGACAGGGGGCTCATGAACACTGAAGCTTTCTTT. Amino acids: CASSLDRGLMNTEAFF.

J is TRBJ2-1 and V is TRBV11-2; D assignment may be TRBD1 or TRBD2 (6 bases each). Per germline, CDR1 SGHAT and CDR2 FQNNGV. The CDR3 runs 14 residues. The V gene lost 2 bases and the J gene lost 8 bases, with 13 bases spanning the gap. The chain's CDR3 is CASSLRGAVDEQFF. In DNA, the CDR3 is TGTGCCAGCAGCTTAAGGGGGGCGGTTGATGAGCAGTTCTTC.

The CDR3 spells CATSEQFSGGELFF. For the CDR3, the DNA is TGTGCCACCAGTGAACAGTTTTCGGGCGGGGAGCTGTTTTTT. The gene calls are TRBV24-1 and TRBJ2-2; no definite D call. Deletions cut 4 bases from V and 7 bases from J, with 12 bases between. The CDR3 covers 14 residues. Germline CDR1 is KGHDR and CDR2 is SFDVKD.

This clone appeared a single time. The J gene is TRBJ1-5, the V gene TRBV27; D is unresolved. Per germline, CDR1 MNHEY and CDR2 SMNVEV (reference sequence). The CDR3 sequence is 14 residues long. With 5 bases removed from V and 5 bases from J, the gap between germline ends came to 13 bases. The CDR3 loop reads CASSPRRFDQPQHF. CDR3 nucleotides: TGTGCCAGCAGTCCCAGGAGGTTCGATCAGCCCCAGCATTTT.

The chain is built from TRBV6-5 and TRBJ2-5; maybe TRBD1 (5 bases). Between the trimmed V and J ends, which lost 7 bases and 5 bases, there was a span of 17 bases. The CDR3 totals 14 residues. Germline CDR1 is MNHEY and CDR2 is SVGAGI. The CDR3: CASTPQGYGETQYF. CDR3 DNA sequence: TGTGCCAGCACTCCCCAGGGTTACGGGGAGACCCAGTACTTC.

J is TRBJ2-1 and V is TRBV2; D is ambiguous. The germline V gene encodes CDR1 SNHLY and CDR2 FYNNEI. The CDR3 is 14 amino acids. The V end was cut by 9 bases, the J end by 0 bases, with 12 bases between. The CDR3 bases are TGTGCCAGTAAGAAGCTTGACTCCTACAATGAGCAGTTCTTC. As protein: CASKKLDSYNEQFF.

J is TRBJ2-3 and V is TRBV6-1; unclear D gene. Germline V gene sequence: CDR1 MNHNS, CDR2 SASEGT. This CDR3 has 15 amino acids. V lost 0 bases to trimming and J lost 4 bases, with 11 bases between them. In nucleotides, the CDR3 is TGTGCCAGCAGTGAAGCGCGTCCGGCGGCAGATACGCAGTATTTT. Translation gives CASSEARPAADTQYF.

The chain combines TRBV19 with TRBJ2-2; D unclear. From germline, CDR1 is LNHDA and CDR2 SQIVND (reference sequence). The V end lost 3 bases, the J end lost 5 bases, and 4 bases lay between the germline ends. The CDR3 contains 12 residues. CDR3 region: CASSMMTGELFF. The DNA of the CDR3 is TGTGCCAGTAGTATGATGACCGGGGAGCTGTTTTTT.

The V and J genes are TRBV6-6 and TRBJ2-3; TRBD2 matches at 14 bases. The CDR3 totals 17 residues. The junction had 9 bases not matched to a gene; V was cut back by 6 bases and J by 4 bases. CDR1 is MNHNY and CDR2 is SVGAGI in the germline V gene (reference sequence). Written as DNA, the CDR3 is TGTGCCAGCAGCCGAGGACTAGCGGGAGGTTCCCCAGATACGCAGTATTTT. It is translated as CASSRGLAGGSPDTQYF.